The 15 T cell receptor beta chains in this list originate from one sample, sequenced in a study of beta chain features in type 1 diabetes. The antigens of these receptors remain unknown. Every isolated RNA sample was fully reverse transcribed, so sequencing captured expressed TCRB transcripts. Some clones are missing from TCRdb's copy, which holds only in-frame ones; the method was immunoSEQ multiplex PCR. The table shows 45,000 to 65,000 clones, with 40% to 60% occurring only once. Study outcomes and limitations: Moderate but significant shortening of TCRB CDR3s was recorded in all four CD4+ subsets from Type 1 diabetes patients.

The source material was Tregs from blood. The receptors were gathered from a middle-aged woman with type 1 diabetes.

This clone has more than one count but fewer than ten. The rearrangement uses TRBV28 and TRBJ2-4; TRBD2 aligns across 11 bases. Germline V CDR1 and CDR2: MDHEN, SYDVKM. Trimming cost V 2 bases and J 5 bases; bases outside gene matches: 5. This CDR3 spans 16 amino acids. CDR3 in amino acids: CASSLGLAGPQNIQYF. The CDR3 DNA reads TGTGCCAGCAGTTTAGGACTAGCGGGCCCGCAAAACATTCAGTACTTC.

CDR3 protein: CASSRKDNWNTGELFF. The CDR3 bases are TGTGCCAGTAGTCGTAAGGACAATTGGAACACCGGGGAGCTGTTTTTT. V gene TRBV19 combines with J gene TRBJ2-2, with D maybe TRBD1 (5 bases). The CDR3 sequence is 16 residues long. The V end lost 5 bases, the J end lost 1 base, and 14 bases lay between the germline ends. CDR1 is LNHDA, CDR2 SQIVND, per germline (reference sequence). Complete variable domain (other parts from reference TRBV19 and TRBJ2-2): DGGITQSPKYLFRKEGQNVTLSCEQNLNHDAMYWYRQDPGQGLRLIYYSQIVNDFQKGDIAEGYSVSREKKESFPLTVTSAQKNPTAFYLCASSRKDNWNTGELFFGEGSRLTVL.

This rearrangement joins TRBV7-2 to TRBJ2-1, with TRBD2 identical over 11 bases. V shed 6 bases and J 4 bases; nucleotides not matched to a gene: 11. The CDR3 has 17 residues. Germline CDR1 SGHTA, CDR2 FQGNSA. CDR3 in amino acids: CASSPLAGATTYNEQFF. The CDR3 DNA reads TGTGCCAGCAGTCCACTAGCGGGGGCGACAACTTACAATGAGCAGTTCTTC.

This clone was counted a few times. This rearrangement joins TRBV18 to TRBJ2-7; D not resolved. Germline CDR1 reads KGHSH; CDR2 reads LQKENI. The CDR3 has 14 residues. V shed 1 base and J shed 3 bases, with 10 bases lying between them. The CDR3 protein is CASSPLSSGYEQYF. For the CDR3, the DNA is TGTGCCAGCTCACCACTTTCCAGTGGCTACGAGCAGTACTTC.

This clone showed up just a few times. The chain employs TRBV28 and TRBJ2-7; the match to TRBD1 covers 9 bases. V dropped 6 bases and J dropped 4; count of bases not matched to a gene: 4. CDR3 length: 13 residues. Germline assignment: CDR1 MDHEN and CDR2 SYDVKM. The CDR3 is CASRSGTGYEQYF. DNA of the CDR3: TGTGCCAGCAGGTCCGGGACAGGGTACGAGCAGTACTTC.

This chain connects TRBV27 to TRBJ2-4; D possibly corresponds to TRBD2 (5 bases). The V gene's germline CDR1 is MNHEY and CDR2 SMNVEV (reference sequence). Between the trimmed V and J ends, which lost 3 bases and 8 bases, there was a span of 11 bases. The CDR3 is made up of 13 amino acids. CDR3 loop: CASSLDPRDIQYF. CDR3 bases: TGTGCCAGCAGTTTGGACCCGAGGGACATTCAGTACTTC.

V and J are TRBV10-3 and TRBJ1-1; no reliable D call. Germline V gives CDR1 ENHRY, CDR2 SYGVKD. This CDR3 has 14 amino acids. V shed 7 bases and J shed 2 bases, with 14 bases lying between them. The chain's CDR3 is CAIMPGRENTEAFF. CDR3 sequence (DNA): TGTGCCATCATGCCTGGGCGGGAAAACACTGAAGCTTTCTTT.

The chain recombines TRBV5-1 with TRBJ2-7; 8 bases agree with TRBD2. Germline V gene lookup returns CDR1 SGHRS and CDR2 YFSETQ. With V trimmed by 4 bases and J by 7 bases, 16 bases remained unmatched. The CDR3 totals 16 residues. CDR3 protein: CASSPTRGGAGEEQYF. The DNA of the CDR3 is TGCGCCAGCAGCCCCACCCGCGGGGGAGCGGGGGAAGAGCAGTACTTC.

This clone has only a few counts. The rearrangement uses TRBV9 and TRBJ1-2, with TRBD1 matching 9 bases. The CDR3 consists of 18 residues. Germline CDR1 and CDR2: SGDLS and YYNGEE. V trimming: 3 bases; J trimming: 0 bases; junction bases outside the gene matches: 12. CDR3 amino acids: CASSAHIAGQGSNYGYTF. The DNA for the CDR3 is TGTGCCAGCAGCGCCCACATTGCGGGACAGGGATCTAACTATGGCTACACCTTC.

The rearrangement uses TRBV2 and TRBJ1-1; a weak D match, TRBD1 (6 bases). This CDR3 contains 12 residues. Trimming pared 6 bases from V and 6 bases from J, leaving 11 bases between. CDR1 is SNHLY and CDR2 is FYNNEI in the germline V gene. CDR3 nucleotides: TGTGCCAGCAGCCTCCGACAGGCTGAAGCTTTCTTT. Translation: CASSLRQAEAFF. Based on the CDR3 plus reference TRBV2 and TRBJ1-1, the full variable domain is EPEVTQTPSHQVTQMGQEVILRCVPISNHLYFYWYRQILGQKVEFLVSFYNNEISEKSEIFDDQFSVERPDGSNFTLKIRSTKLEDSAMYFCASSLRQAEAFFGQGTRLTVV.

CDR3 nucleotide sequence: TGTGCCAGCAGCCGTAGACAGGGGTTAGCAGATACGCAGTATTTT. Translating it yields CASSRRQGLADTQYF. V is TRBV7-9 and J is TRBJ2-3; 8 bases line up with TRBD1. The length of the CDR3 is 15 residues. The germline gives CDR1 SEHNR, CDR2 FQNEAQ (reference sequence). With V trimmed by 5 bases and J by 4 bases, 8 bases remained unmatched. The variable domain in full, with the rest retrieved from reference TRBV7-9 and TRBJ2-3, is DTGVSQNPRHKITKRGQNVTFRCDPISEHNRLYWYRQTLGQGPEFLTYFQNEAQLEKSRLLSDRFSAERPKGSFSTLEIQRTEQGDSAMYLCASSRRQGLADTQYFGPGTRLTVL.

The chain couples TRBV10-3 to TRBJ2-5; tentatively, D is TRBD1 (5 bases). The V end lost 10 bases, the J end lost 5 bases, and 20 bases lay between the germline ends. Germline V CDR1 and CDR2: ENHRY, SYGVKD. The CDR3 is 14 residues long. CDR3 DNA: TGTGCCAGCGCCAGGGTCAATGCCTTCGAGACCCAGTACTTC. This translates into CASARVNAFETQYF.

This clone was found a few times. J is TRBJ2-1 and V is TRBV7-9; perhaps TRBD1 as D (6 bases). The CDR3 covers 12 residues. Trimming removed 5 bases from V and 10 bases from J, with 12 bases in between. From germline, CDR1 is SEHNR and CDR2 FQNEAQ (reference sequence). CDR3 amino acids: CASSVEDREQFF. Written as DNA, the CDR3 is TGTGCCAGCAGCGTAGAAGACAGGGAGCAGTTCTTC.

The V call is TRBV7-9, the J call TRBJ2-1; 9 bases fit TRBD1. Trimming at V came to 5 bases and at J to 4 bases, leaving 6 bases not matched to a gene. The germline V gene has CDR1 SEHNR and CDR2 FQNEAQ (reference sequence). This CDR3 is built from 15 residues. CDR3 region: CASSVYRGQYNEQFF. The CDR3, as DNA: TGTGCCAGCAGCGTTTACAGGGGGCAATACAATGAGCAGTTCTTC.

This chain links TRBV6-6 with TRBJ2-3, with D hard to call. The CDR3 contains 12 residues. Between the trimmed V and J ends, which lost 7 bases and 9 bases, there was a span of 14 bases. Germline loops: CDR1 MNHNY, CDR2 SVGAGI (reference sequence). The CDR3, as DNA: TGTGCCAGCACCCCGGGTCTATACACGCAGTATTTT. This sequence encodes CASTPGLYTQYF.